This T cell receptor beta chain was sequenced during a study of cytomegalovirus exposure and HLA in healthy donors. Germline CDR1 reads MNHEY; CDR2 reads SVGAGI. The CDR3 sequence is 14 residues long. V was shortened by 5 bases and J by 8 bases, with 18 bases between the two germline ends. Donors were ostensibly healthy at sampling, although undocumented immune exposures were probable. General study results and limits: According to the study, around 160 TCR beta chains were cytomegalovirus-associated. In a later analysis, donors in an Asian-associated ancestry cluster reportedly had fewer N-insertions in productive TCRs than the cohort mean. Clonal expansion was found to be greater in HLA-associated TCR beta chains than in equally common others in a later analysis.

A few counts support this clone. Its antigen is unidentified. PCR used 60 Vbeta primers and 13 Jbeta primers. Clones were read by immunoSEQ multiplex PCR, and TCRdb kept only the in-frame ones, dropping some. The sample has 120,000 or so clones, about 10% seen once; the top ten hold 3.5% to 5%. V gene TRBV6-5 combines with J gene TRBJ1-1; no reliable D call. The receptor was isolated from a young woman in good health and CMV-seropositive. The sample taken for sequencing was PBMCs. CDR3 nucleotide sequence: TGTGCCAGCAGTGATGTCTCTCTTTCTAAGGAAGCTTTCTTT. Amino acid sequence: CASSDVSLSKEAFF.